The clone carrying this T cell receptor (beta chain) was seen a handful of times. Its antigen is undetermined. The data were obtained in a study of response to subunit inactivated influenza vaccine. Each CDR3 protein gets one entry after TCRdb re-called the RT-PCR reads with MiXCR. The table records more than 700,000 distinct CDR3 sequences, about 20% of them present only once. Study conclusions and caveats: It was the authors' suggestion that each seasonal influenza vaccination recruits few new T cells.

The V end lost 0 bases, the J end lost 5 bases, and 9 bases lay between the germline ends. The CDR3 has 14 residues. The germline V gene encodes CDR1 MNHEY and CDR2 SVGEGT. This chain joins TRBV6-2 or TRBV6-3 and TRBJ2-3; no reliable D call. Sequences were derived from PBMCs from blood, sampled 5 to 6 days after vaccination. The source of this sequence is a man aged 50 to 59 who received an inactivated influenza vaccine. CDR3 in amino acids: CASSYSALIDTQYF. The CDR3 bases are TGTGCCAGCAGTTACTCCGCTCTGATAGATACGCAGTATTTT.